The next 24 T cell receptor beta chains were all read from a single sample in a study of blood T cell repertoires in COVID-19. Clones were sequenced by immunoSEQ multiplex PCR, and TCRdb holds only the in-frame ones, with some missing. The table shows a few hundred thousand clones, with approximately 86% occurring only once. Sequencing input: PBMCs or T cells enriched from blood (not recorded which). These TCRs come from a woman between 35 and 50 years old with acute COVID-19.

CDR3 residues: CSASSGGAGGGYTF. The CDR3, as DNA: TGCAGTGCTAGTTCAGGGGGCGCAGGTGGTGGCTACACCTTC. The chain carries TRBV20-1 and TRBJ1-2, with 8 bases lining up with TRBD1. The CDR3 runs to 14 residues. The V gene's germline CDR1 is DFQATT and CDR2 SNEGSKA (reference sequence). The V and J ends lost 3 bases and 7 bases, in that order; junction bases with no gene match: 10.

The genes are TRBV19 and TRBJ2-2; the D gene is possibly TRBD1 (6 bases). Germline V gene sequence: CDR1 LNHDA, CDR2 SQIVND (reference sequence). Trimming removed 3 bases from V and 1 base from J, with 9 bases in between. This CDR3 comprises 15 residues. The CDR3 DNA reads TGTGCCAGTAGTATCGGACAGAAGAACACCGGGGAGCTGTTTTTT. Encoded protein: CASSIGQKNTGELFF.

V and J are TRBV14 and TRBJ2-2; weak D call: TRBD2 (5 bases). With 1 base removed from V and 3 bases from J, the gap between germline ends came to 12 bases. Looked up from germline, CDR1 is SGHDN and CDR2 is FVKESK. The CDR3 runs to 16 residues. In DNA, the CDR3 is TGTGCCAGCAGCCAAGTCAGCGGTTGGTACACCGGGGAGCTGTTTTTT. Protein: CASSQVSGWYTGELFF.

This clone came up once. V usage is TRBV21-1 and J usage is TRBJ2-2; no DNA check was done on the table's D call, TRBD2. TRBV21-1 is designated a pseudogene. The CDR3 totals 18 residues. The CDR3 reads CASSRGTSGRARTGELFF. For the CDR3, the DNA is TGTGCCAGCAGCAGGGGGACTAGCGGGAGGGCCAGGACCGGGGAGCTGTTTTTT.

This clone has a single count. V usage is TRBV6-5 and J usage is TRBJ1-2, with 9 bases that match TRBD1. CDR1 and CDR2 from the germline V gene are MNHEY and SVGAGI. The ends lost 4 bases at V and 4 bases at J; junction bases unmatched: 4. CDR3 length equals 14 residues. For the CDR3, the DNA is TGTGCCAGCAGTTTCGGACAGGGGTTCTATGGCTACACCTTC. Encoded protein: CASSFGQGFYGYTF.

The rearrangement links TRBV21-1 to TRBJ2-7; the listed D gene, TRBD1, was not tested against the DNA. TRBV21-1 is described as a pseudogene. The length of the CDR3 is 14 residues. The CDR3 is CASRGGNSYERQYF. In DNA form, the CDR3 reads TGTGCCAGCAGAGGGGGTAATTCCTACGAGCGGCAGTACTTC.

This clone was detected only once. The chain employs TRBV3-1 (or the pseudogene TRBV3-2) and TRBJ2-1; 11 bases agree with TRBD2. The germline V gene has CDR1 LGHDT and CDR2 YNNKEL (reference sequence). Trimming cost V 4 bases and J 3 bases; bases outside gene matches: 5. The CDR3 runs to 16 residues. CDR3 DNA: TGTGCCAGCAGCCTGATAGCGGGAGGGAGCTACAATGAGCAGTTCTTC. Translating gives CASSLIAGGSYNEQFF.

The chain combines TRBV19 with TRBJ2-7, with TRBD1 identical over 12 bases. This CDR3 has 19 residues. Germline loops: CDR1 LNHDA, CDR2 SQIVND (reference sequence). Trimming at V came to 6 bases and at J to 2 bases, leaving 17 bases not matched to a gene. In nucleotides, the CDR3 is TGTGCCAGTAGCAGAAGCCGGGACAGGGGGCGGACCAGACCCTACGAGCAGTACTTC. Encoded protein: CASSRSRDRGRTRPYEQYF.

This chain joins TRBV7-9 and TRBJ2-3; 7 nucleotides agree with TRBD1. The germline V gene encodes CDR1 SEHNR and CDR2 FQNEAQ (reference sequence). The V segment lost 6 bases and the J segment 2 bases; nucleotides outside the gene matches: 5. The CDR3 covers 14 residues. In DNA form, the CDR3 reads TGTGCCAGCAGTCCGGGACAGTACACAGATACGCAGTATTTT. It yields the protein CASSPGQYTDTQYF.

J is TRBJ2-7 and V is TRBV9, with 7 bases aligning to TRBD2. CDR1 and CDR2 (germline): SGDLS, YYNGEE. There are 13 residues in the CDR3. After removal of 0 bases from V and 3 bases from J, the junction contained 0 bases not matched to a gene. CDR3 sequence (DNA): TGTGCCAGCAGCGTAGGGACTAGCTACGAGCAGTACTTC. This sequence encodes CASSVGTSYEQYF.

The V and J genes are TRBV27 and TRBJ2-3; the match to TRBD2 covers 9 bases. V shed 6 bases, J shed 1 base, and the junction held 5 bases outside the gene matches. The CDR3 sequence is 15 residues long. Germline assignment: CDR1 MNHEY and CDR2 SMNVEV (reference sequence). The CDR3 is CASSPIAGGTDTQYF. In DNA form, the CDR3 reads TGTGCCAGCAGCCCTATAGCGGGAGGCACAGATACGCAGTATTTT.

The chain joins TRBV5-1 to TRBJ2-1, with 8 bases matching TRBD1. Per germline, CDR1 SGHRS and CDR2 YFSETQ. The CDR3 runs to 19 residues. V trimming: 2 bases; J trimming: 7 bases; junction bases outside the gene matches: 20. The CDR3 sequence is CASSLGPLRDRSSGNEQFF. The CDR3, as DNA: TGCGCCAGCAGCTTAGGACCCCTCCGGGACAGGTCCTCAGGGAATGAGCAGTTCTTC.

This clone has a single count. The genes are TRBV30 and TRBJ2-7; D is ambiguous. This CDR3 spans 13 amino acids. Germline loops: CDR1 GTSNPN, CDR2 SVGIG (reference sequence). Trimming cost V 0 bases and J 3 bases, with 9 bases left between them. The CDR3 reads CAWSVGVGYEQYF. CDR3 bases: TGTGCCTGGAGTGTAGGAGTCGGCTACGAGCAGTACTTC. Full variable domain (remainder filled in from reference TRBV30 and TRBJ2-7): SQTIHQWPATLVQPVGSPLSLECTVEGTSNPNLYWYRQAAGRGLQLLFYSVGIGQISSEVPQNLSASRPQDRQFILSSKKLLLSDSGFYLCAWSVGVGYEQYFGPGTRLTVT.

This sequence joins TRBV6-5 and TRBJ1-6; no reliable D call. This CDR3 region has 13 residues. The V end was cut by 6 bases, the J end by 7 bases, with 10 bases between. The germline V gene encodes CDR1 MNHEY and CDR2 SVGAGI. The CDR3 DNA reads as TGTGCCAGCAGGGCAGGTACCAATTCACCCCTCCACTTT. This translates into CASRAGTNSPLHF.

The rearrangement joins TRBV7-9 to TRBJ1-2; 7 bases agree with TRBD1. The J segment lost 8 bases and the V segment lost 5 bases, leaving 17 bases of the junction unmatched. Germline values: CDR1 SEHNR, CDR2 FQNEAQ (reference sequence). This CDR3 has 16 amino acids. CDR3: CASSPKGALLGEGYTF. CDR3 coding DNA: TGTGCCAGCAGCCCCAAGGGGGCCCTTCTTGGAGAGGGCTACACCTTC.

The chain employs TRBV19 and TRBJ2-2; 8 nucleotides agree with TRBD2. In germline, CDR1 is LNHDA, CDR2 SQIVND (reference sequence). The CDR3 spans 16 residues. Trimming cost V 4 bases and J 6 bases; bases outside gene matches: 10. The CDR3 nucleotides read TGTGCCAGTAGTAGGGCGCGCGGAGCGGGAGCCGGGGAGCTGTTTTTT. This codes for CASSRARGAGAGELFF.

This chain joins TRBV5-5 and TRBJ2-2, with D perhaps matching TRBD1 (6 bases). V lost 4 bases to trimming and J lost 7 bases, with 17 bases between them. From germline, CDR1 is SGHKS and CDR2 YYEKEE (reference sequence). CDR3 length: 15 residues. The chain's CDR3 is CASSPSESRGGELFF. CDR3 DNA: TGTGCCAGCAGCCCAAGCGAAAGCAGGGGCGGGGAGCTGTTTTTT.

The rearrangement joins TRBV5-1 to TRBJ2-1; 8 bases are a match to TRBD1. The junction had 4 bases not matched to a gene; V was cut back by 4 bases and J by 4 bases. The germline V gene encodes CDR1 SGHRS and CDR2 YFSETQ. This CDR3 contains 14 residues. DNA of the CDR3: TGCGCCAGCAGCGCCGGGGACAGGTACAATGAGCAGTTCTTC. As protein: CASSAGDRYNEQFF.

The genes are TRBV20-1 and TRBJ2-3; 8 bases align to TRBD2. CDR3 length: 17 amino acids. Germline lookup yields CDR1 DFQATT and CDR2 SNEGSKA (reference sequence). Losses at the gene ends were 3 bases for V and 0 bases for J; bases not matched to a gene: 11. CDR3 nucleotide sequence: TGCAGTGCTAGTAGTAGCGGGACTGCCGAGAGCACAGATACGCAGTATTTT. Translation gives CSASSSGTAESTDTQYF.

The chain recombines TRBV4-2 with TRBJ2-1, with 12 nucleotides matching TRBD1. Germline CDR1 is LGHNA and CDR2 is YNFKEQ. V dropped 6 bases and J dropped 7; count of bases not matched to a gene: 10. CDR3 size: 16 residues. The CDR3 spells CASRSGGGQGANEQFF. CDR3 nucleotides: TGTGCCAGCAGATCCGGAGGGGGACAGGGGGCGAATGAGCAGTTCTTC.

The rearrangement uses TRBV9 and TRBJ2-5; 7 bases align to TRBD2. From germline, CDR1 is SGDLS and CDR2 YYNGEE. CDR3 length: 16 amino acids. Trimming took 3 bases from V and 5 from J; bases not matched to a gene: 13. The CDR3 here is CASSDGSGPWGETQYF. The CDR3 DNA is TGTGCCAGCAGCGACGGTAGCGGGCCTTGGGGGGAGACCCAGTACTTC.

The rearrangement uses TRBV7-2 and TRBJ2-1; D is unclear. CDR3 length: 15 amino acids. V dropped 5 bases and J dropped 1 base, with 12 bases sitting between them. Germline CDR1 reads SGHTA; CDR2 reads FQGNSA. CDR3 coding DNA: TGTGCCAGCAGCCCGCTGCACGGGTCCTACAATGAGCAGTTCTTC. This encodes CASSPLHGSYNEQFF.

The J gene is TRBJ2-3, the V gene TRBV28, with TRBD2 identical over 13 bases. The CDR3 spans 16 residues. Germline values: CDR1 MDHEN, CDR2 SYDVKM. J gave up 5 bases and V 5 bases, and 7 bases lay outside the gene matches. CDR3 nucleotide sequence: TGTGCCAGCAGTGGGACTAGCGGGACTGGCTTAGATACGCAGTATTTT. This sequence encodes CASSGTSGTGLDTQYF.

This chain connects TRBV6-5 to TRBJ1-1; 9 positions match TRBD1. Germline CDR1 and CDR2: MNHEY and SVGAGI. The CDR3 totals 14 residues. J gave up 5 bases and V 7 bases, and 8 bases lay outside the gene matches. The CDR3 region has the DNA TGTGCCAGCAAAACCGACAGGGGGTTAACTGAAGCTTTCTTT. Translating it yields CASKTDRGLTEAFF.